This T cell receptor (beta chain) was profiled in a study of T cell responses to AZD1222 COVID-19 vaccine. Whole-study context: Second-dose groups at about 4 or about 12 weeks were pooled. The study, taken as a whole, reports: Just 5 to 7 people given AZD1222 tested seropositive at baseline. Donors were mostly white British, more females; clonal diversity possibly underestimated.

Looked up from germline, CDR1 is MNHEY and CDR2 is SVGAGI. V was clipped by 2 bases and J by 5 bases, with 4 bases between them. The CDR3 is made up of 11 amino acids. Sequencing used immunoSEQ multiplex PCR; TCRdb keeps in-frame clones, though not all of them. The table shows some 98,000 clones, with over 75% occurring only once. This clone was counted a single time. Its antigen is unidentified. V usage is TRBV6-5 and J usage is TRBJ2-7; D gene uncertain. The receptor was derived from an adult in good health. The sequences come from peripheral blood, collected on day 0 of AZD1222 vaccination. CDR3 sequence: CASSYLDEQYF. The CDR3 DNA follows: TGTGCCAGCAGTTACCTAGACGAGCAGTACTTC.